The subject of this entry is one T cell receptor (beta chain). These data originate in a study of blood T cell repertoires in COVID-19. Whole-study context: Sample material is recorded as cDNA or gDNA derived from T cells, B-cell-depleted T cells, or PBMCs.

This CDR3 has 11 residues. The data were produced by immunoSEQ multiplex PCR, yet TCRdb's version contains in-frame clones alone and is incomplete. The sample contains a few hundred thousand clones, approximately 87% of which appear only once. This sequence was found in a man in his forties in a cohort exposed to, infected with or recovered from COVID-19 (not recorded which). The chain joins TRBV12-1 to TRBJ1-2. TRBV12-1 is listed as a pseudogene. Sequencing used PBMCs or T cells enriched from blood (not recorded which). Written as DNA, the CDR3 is TGTGCCAGCACCGGAGGGTTATCCTACACCTTC. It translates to CASTGGLSYTF.